Listed below are T cell receptor beta chains from one sample, sequenced in a study of cytomegalovirus exposure and HLA in healthy donors. The assay was immunoSEQ multiplex PCR, and TCRdb's table has in-frame clones only and misses some. This sample has about 130,000 clones; roughly four fifths occur once, and the top ten carry approximately 1.8%. The sequenced sample consisted of PBMCs. The receptors were gathered from a woman aged 45 to 65 in good health and CMV-seronegative. CDR3s include the opening cysteine and the closing phenylalanine or tryptophan. The D gene is left open where the match is weak. Clone size appears in some rows only: once, few, many, or a class for an expanded clone.

abundance: -
d_gene: TRBD2
j_gene: TRBJ2-3
v_gene: TRBV4-3
CDR3nt: TGCGCCAGCAGCCGACTAGCGGGAGGGACAGATACGCAGTATTTT
CDR3aa: CASSRLAGGTDTQYF

abundance: -
d_gene: TRBD2
j_gene: TRBJ2-1
v_gene: TRBV7-9
CDR3nt: TGTGCCAGCAGCTTGGGACTAGCGGGAGGGCCGTACAATGAGCAGTTCTTC
CDR3aa: CASSLGLAGGPYNEQFF

abundance: -
d_gene: -
j_gene: TRBJ2-2
v_gene: TRBV29-1
CDR3nt: TGCAGCGCGGGGACACCCCGAACGAACACCGGGGAGCTGTTTTTT
CDR3aa: CSAGTPRTNTGELFF

abundance: -
d_gene: TRBD2
j_gene: TRBJ2-1
v_gene: TRBV7-7
CDR3nt: TGTGCTAGCAGCTCGGGACTAGCGGGAGCAATATACAATGAGCAGTTCTTC
CDR3aa: CASSSGLAGAIYNEQFF

abundance: -
d_gene: -
j_gene: TRBJ1-2
v_gene: TRBV28
CDR3nt: TGTGCCAGCAGTTATACAGGGAAACTTTATGGCTACACCTTC
CDR3aa: CASSYTGKLYGYTF

abundance: -
d_gene: -
j_gene: TRBJ1-5
v_gene: TRBV30
CDR3nt: TGTGCCTGGAGTGTACAGGCTTATAGCAATCAGCCCCAGCATTTT
CDR3aa: CAWSVQAYSNQPQHF

abundance: once
d_gene: TRBD2
j_gene: TRBJ2-1
v_gene: TRBV27
CDR3nt: TGTGCCAGCAGTTCTCTGACTAGCCGACGATACAATGAGCAGTTCTTC
CDR3aa: CASSSLTSRRYNEQFF

abundance: -
d_gene: -
j_gene: TRBJ1-4
v_gene: TRBV15
CDR3nt: TGTGCCACCAGCAGAGATTTAGGAAGCAGCGGTGAAAAACTGTTTTTT
CDR3aa: CATSRDLGSSGEKLFF

abundance: -
d_gene: TRBD2
j_gene: TRBJ2-7
v_gene: TRBV9
CDR3nt: TGTGCCAGCAGCGAGGGACTAGGGGTTTACGAGCAGTACTTC
CDR3aa: CASSEGLGVYEQYF

abundance: -
d_gene: -
j_gene: TRBJ1-2
v_gene: TRBV5-1
CDR3nt: TGCGCCAGCAGCCCGGACATAAATTATGGCTACACCTTC
CDR3aa: CASSPDINYGYTF

abundance: -
d_gene: TRBD2
j_gene: TRBJ2-1
v_gene: TRBV6-5
CDR3nt: TGTGCCAGCAGTTTAGGACTAGAGAGGAATGAGCAGTTCTTC
CDR3aa: CASSLGLERNEQFF

abundance: -
d_gene: -
j_gene: TRBJ2-5
v_gene: TRBV30
CDR3nt: TGTGCCTCCCTTACTGAGGGATCTCAAGAGACCCAGTACTTC
CDR3aa: CASLTEGSQETQYF

abundance: once
d_gene: TRBD2
j_gene: TRBJ2-5
v_gene: TRBV7-8
CDR3nt: TGTGCCAGCAGCTTAGGGCTCCTAGCGGGAGGGGAAGAGACCCAGTACTTC
CDR3aa: CASSLGLLAGGEETQYF

abundance: -
d_gene: TRBD1
j_gene: TRBJ2-7
v_gene: TRBV7-9
CDR3nt: TGTGCCAGCAGCTCTCCGGGACAGGGTAGGCACGAGCAGTACTTC
CDR3aa: CASSSPGQGRHEQYF

abundance: -
d_gene: -
j_gene: TRBJ2-3
v_gene: TRBV6-1
CDR3nt: TGTGCCAGCATCCCTAGCCCTAGCACAGATACGCAGTATTTT
CDR3aa: CASIPSPSTDTQYF

abundance: few
d_gene: -
j_gene: TRBJ2-1
v_gene: TRBV5-4
CDR3nt: TGTGCCAGCAGCTTGGACAGGGACAATGAGCAGTTCTTC
CDR3aa: CASSLDRDNEQFF

abundance: once
d_gene: TRBD1
j_gene: TRBJ1-5
v_gene: TRBV30
CDR3nt: TGTGCCTGGAGGGACAGGGGGCAACTCGGGCCCCAGAATTTT
CDR3aa: CAWRDRGQLGPQNF

abundance: -
d_gene: -
j_gene: TRBJ1-1
v_gene: TRBV18
CDR3nt: TGTGCCAGCTCACCTCTGGATGGAGGGCTCGGCACTGAAGCTTTCTTT
CDR3aa: CASSPLDGGLGTEAFF

abundance: few
d_gene: -
j_gene: TRBJ1-2
v_gene: TRBV25-1
CDR3nt: TGTGCCAGCGCTCCCCCAGGGCCCTATGGCTACACCTTC
CDR3aa: CASAPPGPYGYTF

abundance: -
d_gene: -
j_gene: TRBJ2-3
v_gene: TRBV18
CDR3nt: TGTGCCAGCTCACCCAGAGGAGATACGCAGTATTTT
CDR3aa: CASSPRGDTQYF

abundance: -
d_gene: TRBD2
j_gene: TRBJ2-7
v_gene: TRBV28
CDR3nt: TGTGCCATCGGGGGGAATAGAAATTACGAGCAGTACTTC
CDR3aa: CAIGGNRNYEQYF

abundance: -
d_gene: TRBD1
j_gene: TRBJ1-2
v_gene: TRBV7-3
CDR3nt: TGTGCCAGCAGCTTAAACGGACAGGGGTATGGCTACACCTTC
CDR3aa: CASSLNGQGYGYTF

abundance: few
d_gene: -
j_gene: TRBJ2-1
v_gene: TRBV9
CDR3nt: TGTGCCAGCAGCGGGTCGGGTGGGCAGTTCTTC
CDR3aa: CASSGSGGQFF

abundance: -
d_gene: -
j_gene: TRBJ1-3
v_gene: TRBV5-4
CDR3nt: TGTGCCAGCAGCTTGGTTGCAGGGGCCATCTCTGGAAACACCATATATTTT
CDR3aa: CASSLVAGAISGNTIYF

abundance: few
d_gene: TRBD1
j_gene: TRBJ1-1
v_gene: TRBV29-1
CDR3nt: TGCAGCGGGGGAAGGGGGCAGGAAGCTTTCTTT
CDR3aa: CSGGRGQEAFF

abundance: -
d_gene: -
j_gene: TRBJ2-1
v_gene: TRBV7-3
CDR3nt: TGTGCCAGCAGCCCCTTTAGCGCTCGAGGGAATGAGCAGTTCTTC
CDR3aa: CASSPFSARGNEQFF

abundance: -
d_gene: TRBD1
j_gene: TRBJ2-3
v_gene: TRBV27
CDR3nt: TGTGCCAGCAGTTTAAACCGGGACAGGGGATATACGCAGTATTTT
CDR3aa: CASSLNRDRGYTQYF

abundance: -
d_gene: TRBD1
j_gene: TRBJ2-5
v_gene: TRBV9
CDR3nt: TGTGCCAGTTCCGAGAGGACGGACAGGATGCGAGAGACCCAGTACTTC
CDR3aa: CASSERTDRMRETQYF

abundance: -
d_gene: -
j_gene: TRBJ2-1
v_gene: TRBV11-3
CDR3nt: TGTGCCAGCAGTACCGGCGGCACGGGGGTTTACAATGAGCAGTTCTTC
CDR3aa: CASSTGGTGVYNEQFF

abundance: -
d_gene: -
j_gene: TRBJ1-1
v_gene: TRBV6-5
CDR3nt: TGTGCCAGCAGTTACCCGGGGGGCACTGAAGCTTTCTTT
CDR3aa: CASSYPGGTEAFF

abundance: -
d_gene: TRBD2
j_gene: TRBJ2-1
v_gene: TRBV10-3
CDR3nt: TGTGCCATCAGGGCCGGGACTAGCGTTTTGAATGAGCAGTTCTTC
CDR3aa: CAIRAGTSVLNEQFF

abundance: -
d_gene: TRBD2
j_gene: TRBJ2-1
v_gene: TRBV10-3
CDR3nt: TGTGCCATCAGTGAGTTACTAGCGGCCAATGAGCAGTTCTTC
CDR3aa: CAISELLAANEQFF

abundance: few
d_gene: -
j_gene: TRBJ1-2
v_gene: TRBV7-2
CDR3nt: TGTGCCAGCAGCGGGACGGAGGGGCTACTACACTATGGCTACACCTTC
CDR3aa: CASSGTEGLLHYGYTF

abundance: -
d_gene: -
j_gene: TRBJ1-1
v_gene: TRBV9
CDR3nt: TGTGCCAGCAGCGTAGACAGTTTAAACACTGAAGCTTTCTTT
CDR3aa: CASSVDSLNTEAFF

abundance: -
d_gene: TRBD1
j_gene: TRBJ2-1
v_gene: TRBV29-1
CDR3nt: TGCAGCGTTGAGGGACAGGGCCCAAATGAGCAGTTCTTC
CDR3aa: CSVEGQGPNEQFF

abundance: -
d_gene: TRBD2
j_gene: TRBJ2-3
v_gene: TRBV2
CDR3nt: TGTGCCAGCAGTCCCTTGCTAGCGGGAGGGCCTCGAAGAACAGATACGCAGTATTTT
CDR3aa: CASSPLLAGGPRRTDTQYF

abundance: -
d_gene: TRBD1
j_gene: TRBJ1-5
v_gene: TRBV9
CDR3nt: TGTGCCAGCAGCCTGACAGGGGGCGCACATCAGCCCCAGCATTTT
CDR3aa: CASSLTGGAHQPQHF

abundance: -
d_gene: TRBD1
j_gene: TRBJ1-2
v_gene: TRBV19
CDR3nt: TGTGCCAGTAGGATCTCATGGGACAGGGTACGGGATGGCTACACCTTC
CDR3aa: CASRISWDRVRDGYTF

abundance: -
d_gene: TRBD2
j_gene: TRBJ2-1
v_gene: TRBV28
CDR3nt: TGTGCCAGCAGTTTAACCCCGGGACTAGCTGGGAATGAGCAGTTCTTC
CDR3aa: CASSLTPGLAGNEQFF

abundance: -
d_gene: TRBD2
j_gene: TRBJ2-3
v_gene: TRBV7-3
CDR3nt: TGTGCCAGCAGCCCACTAGCGGGGGGGCAGTATTTT
CDR3aa: CASSPLAGGQYF

abundance: -
d_gene: -
j_gene: TRBJ1-1
v_gene: TRBV28
CDR3nt: TGTGCCAGCAGTCGTCCAGGGCCCACTGAAGCTTTCTTT
CDR3aa: CASSRPGPTEAFF

abundance: -
d_gene: -
j_gene: TRBJ1-4
v_gene: TRBV15
CDR3nt: TGTGCCACTACGGGATCGGATGAAAAACTGTTTTTT
CDR3aa: CATTGSDEKLFF

abundance: -
d_gene: -
j_gene: TRBJ2-2
v_gene: TRBV27
CDR3nt: TGTGCCAGCAGTTTATCGACAGTCGAATTAAACACCGGGGAGCTGTTTTTT
CDR3aa: CASSLSTVELNTGELFF

abundance: -
d_gene: -
j_gene: TRBJ2-2
v_gene: TRBV29-1
CDR3nt: TGCAGCGGACGGGGGGCTAACACCGGGGAGCTGTTTTTT
CDR3aa: CSGRGANTGELFF

abundance: -
d_gene: TRBD1
j_gene: TRBJ2-1
v_gene: TRBV11-3
CDR3nt: TGTGCCAGCAGCTTACAGAAGGGACAGGGGGTTTTCGATGAGCAGTTCTTC
CDR3aa: CASSLQKGQGVFDEQFF

abundance: -
d_gene: TRBD2
j_gene: TRBJ2-1
v_gene: TRBV14
CDR3nt: TGTGCCAGCAGCTTGGGGGGGGGCTCCTACAATGAGCAGTTCTTC
CDR3aa: CASSLGGGSYNEQFF

abundance: -
d_gene: -
j_gene: TRBJ2-2
v_gene: TRBV5-4
CDR3nt: TGTGCCAGCAGCTCCCCCCAAGGGGGTCGGAACACCGGGGAGCTGTTTTTT
CDR3aa: CASSSPQGGRNTGELFF

abundance: -
d_gene: TRBD2
j_gene: TRBJ2-3
v_gene: TRBV11-3
CDR3nt: TGTGCCAGCAGCTTAGGGCCTAGCGGGCCTACTAGCACAGATACGCAGTATTTT
CDR3aa: CASSLGPSGPTSTDTQYF

abundance: -
d_gene: -
j_gene: TRBJ1-5
v_gene: TRBV27
CDR3nt: TGTGCCAGCAGTTTTTTCGGCCCCCTTTCACCGGGGGATTGGCAGCCCCAGCATTTT
CDR3aa: CASSFFGPLSPGDWQPQHF

abundance: once
d_gene: TRBD2
j_gene: TRBJ2-5
v_gene: TRBV7-3
CDR3nt: TGTGCCAGCAGCCGACCGGGTTTGGGGGAGGGCAGAGAGACCCAGTACTTC
CDR3aa: CASSRPGLGEGRETQYF

abundance: -
d_gene: -
j_gene: TRBJ2-3
v_gene: TRBV10-3
CDR3nt: TGTGCCATCAGTGAGTCGATCACGGGAGTGTCCCCTCTTAGCACAGATACGCAGTATTTT
CDR3aa: CAISESITGVSPLSTDTQYF